This T cell receptor (beta chain) derives from a study of beta chain features in type 1 diabetes. In germline, CDR1 is LNHNV, CDR2 YYDKDF (reference sequence). The CDR3 totals 16 residues. Trimming removed 0 bases from V and 7 bases from J; junction bases left unmatched: 7. The investigators reverse transcribed all of the isolated RNA, so they sequenced expressed TCRB transcripts. Assay used: immunoSEQ multiplex PCR; TCRdb lists only in-frame clones, some missing. Of about 620,000 clones listed, around a sixth are singletons. The authors took one heparinised blood draw, averaging about 116 mL, from each donor. This clone has just a few counts.

The receptor was isolated from a man younger than 35 in good health. The sample was naive CD4+ T cells from blood. This chain uses TRBV15 with TRBJ2-7; TRBD1 matches 12 bases. CDR3 sequence: CATSRDSPGQGAEQYF. The CDR3 DNA is TGTGCCACCAGCAGAGATTCCCCGGGACAGGGGGCGGAGCAGTACTTC.